What follows are 7 T cell receptor beta chains derived from one specimen sequenced in a study of shared clonotypes between healthy human individuals. Data came from immunoSEQ multiplex PCR; TCRdb stores just in-frame clones and leaves some out. This table holds nearly 1,000,000 clones, more than 75% found once. The sequenced sample consisted of memory CD4+ T cells sorted from blood. Subset given: CD45RA-negative fraction. These receptors were obtained from a man aged 18 to 30 in good health.

The chain links TRBV5-4 to TRBJ2-7; D may be TRBD1 (6 bases). V shed 0 bases and J shed 2 bases, with 12 bases lying between them. Germline assignment: CDR1 SGHNT and CDR2 YYREEE (reference sequence). This CDR3 is 15 amino acids long. This chain's CDR3 is CASSLAGSGAYEQYF. CDR3 nucleotide sequence: TGTGCCAGCAGCTTGGCCGGTTCAGGGGCCTACGAGCAGTACTTC.

The chain has TRBV4-1 and TRBJ1-5, with D possibly being TRBD1 (6 bases). The CDR3 runs to 14 residues. Trimming removed 4 bases from V and 2 bases from J, with 9 bases in between. Germline V lookup: CDR1 MGHRA, CDR2 YSYEKL. CDR3: CASSPDSGNQPQHF. CDR3 DNA: TGCGCCAGCAGCCCGGACAGCGGCAATCAGCCCCAGCATTTT.

In this sample, this clone turned up once. The genes are TRBV5-1 and TRBJ2-3; 8 nucleotides align to TRBD1. This CDR3 has 14 residues. After removal of 3 bases from V and 2 bases from J, the junction contained 2 bases not matched to a gene. Germline V gene data show CDR1 as SGHRS and CDR2 as YFSETQ. CDR3 DNA: TGCGCCAGCAGCTCGGGACAGGTCACAGATACGCAGTATTTT. The encoded protein is CASSSGQVTDTQYF.

Worth noting for this clone: One base away lies a much larger clone, so this may be a sequencing read error. The V call is TRBV7-8, the J call TRBJ2-3, with 7 nucleotides matching TRBD1. This CDR3 has 14 residues. Per the germline V gene, CDR1 is SGHVS and CDR2 is FQNEAQ. The V segment lost 6 bases and the J segment 0 bases; nucleotides outside the gene matches: 3. The CDR3 sequence: CASRGQPSTDTQYF. In DNA form, the CDR3 reads TGTGCCAGCAGGGGACAGCCTAGCACAGATACGCAGTATTTT.

Ten or more counts support this clone. V and J are TRBV29-1 and TRBJ2-5, with no clear D. The V gene lost 8 bases and the J gene lost 4 bases, with 14 bases spanning the gap. This CDR3 is built from 12 residues. The germline V gene has CDR1 SQVTM and CDR2 ANQGSEA. The CDR3 DNA reads as TGCAGCCTTATGCAGGTAGGAGAGACCCAGTACTTC. Translation gives CSLMQVGETQYF.

The chain recombines TRBV7-9 with TRBJ2-3, with D possibly being TRBD2 (6 bases). V lost 4 bases and J 6 bases, leaving 8 bases between the germline ends. The CDR3 contains 12 residues. Looked up from germline, CDR1 is SEHNR and CDR2 is FQNEAQ (reference sequence). CDR3 protein: CASSWGLDTQYF. The DNA of the CDR3 is TGTGCCAGCAGCTGGGGACTCGATACGCAGTATTTT.

On this clone: Since a much larger clone is just one base distant, this may be a read error. In the same sample, other DNA sequences code for this CDR3. V is TRBV5-4 and J is TRBJ2-5; D not certain. CDR1 is SGHNT, CDR2 YYREEE, per germline (reference sequence). This CDR3 spans 12 amino acids. The V end was cut by 2 bases, the J end by 5 bases, with 7 bases between. The CDR3 DNA follows: TGTGCCAGCAGCTTAGATAGGGAGACCCAGTACTTC. Translation gives CASSLDRETQYF.